The entry that follows covers one TCR beta chain sequence. Its antigen remains unidentified. Documented time point: 2014-2015 season, pre-vaccination. The record originates from a study of follicular helper T cells after annual influenza vaccination. Findings and limits, study-wide: Each annual vaccination recalled recurring oligoclonal ICOS+CD38+ cTfh clonotypes. Plasmablast frequency change correlated with clonality change in ICOS+CD38+ cTfh.

Survey level resolution was used for TCRB sequencing. Generated by immunoSEQ multiplex PCR, the TCRdb table keeps only in-frame clones and is missing some. The sample shows over 25,000 clones, about four fifths of them seen only once. V lost 7 bases and J lost 1, with 14 bases in between. Per the germline V gene, CDR1 is SGHRS and CDR2 is YFSETQ. This CDR3 contains 15 residues. This chain joins TRBV5-1 and TRBJ2-2, with D possibly being TRBD2 (6 bases). Sequencing was performed on CXCR5+ CD38- circulating T follicular helper cells from blood, taken on the day of influenza vaccination. Subset indicated: circulating Tfh, non-naive CD4+CXCR5+PD-1+ (ICOS+CD38+ or ICOS-CD38-). The TCR was taken from an adult who received the influenza vaccine. CDR3 residues: CASWWGERNTGELFF. The CDR3 region has the DNA TGCGCCAGCTGGTGGGGGGAGAGGAACACCGGGGAGCTGTTTTTT.